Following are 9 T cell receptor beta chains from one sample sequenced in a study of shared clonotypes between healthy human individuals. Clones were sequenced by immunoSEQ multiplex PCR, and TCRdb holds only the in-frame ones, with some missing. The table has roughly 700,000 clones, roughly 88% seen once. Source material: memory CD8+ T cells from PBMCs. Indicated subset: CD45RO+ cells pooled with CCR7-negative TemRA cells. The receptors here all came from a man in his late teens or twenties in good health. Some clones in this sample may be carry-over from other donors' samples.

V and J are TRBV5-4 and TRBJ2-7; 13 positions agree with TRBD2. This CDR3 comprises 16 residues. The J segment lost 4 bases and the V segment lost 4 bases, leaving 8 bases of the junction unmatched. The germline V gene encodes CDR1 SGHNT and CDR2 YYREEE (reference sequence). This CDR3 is CASSPGPGLAGYEQYF. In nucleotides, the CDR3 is TGTGCCAGCAGCCCAGGACCGGGACTAGCGGGATACGAGCAGTACTTC. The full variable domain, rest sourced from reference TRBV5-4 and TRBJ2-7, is ETGVTQSPTHLIKTRGQQVTLRCSSQSGHNTVSWYQQALGQGPQFIFQYYREEENGRGNFPPRFSGLQFPNYSSELNVNALELDDSALYLCASSPGPGLAGYEQYFGPGTRLTVT.

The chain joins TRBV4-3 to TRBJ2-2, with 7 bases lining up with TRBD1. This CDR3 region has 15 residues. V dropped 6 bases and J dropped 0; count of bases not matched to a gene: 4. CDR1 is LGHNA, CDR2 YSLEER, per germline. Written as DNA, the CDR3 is TGCGCCAGCAGATTGGGGACAGCGAACACCGGGGAGCTGTTTTTT. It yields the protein CASRLGTANTGELFF.

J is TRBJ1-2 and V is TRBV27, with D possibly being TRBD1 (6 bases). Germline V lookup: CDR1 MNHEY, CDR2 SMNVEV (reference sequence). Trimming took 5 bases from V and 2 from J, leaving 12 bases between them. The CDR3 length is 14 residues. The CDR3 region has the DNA TGTGCCAGCAGTAACAGGGCGGGGAACTATGGCTACACCTTC. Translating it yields CASSNRAGNYGYTF.

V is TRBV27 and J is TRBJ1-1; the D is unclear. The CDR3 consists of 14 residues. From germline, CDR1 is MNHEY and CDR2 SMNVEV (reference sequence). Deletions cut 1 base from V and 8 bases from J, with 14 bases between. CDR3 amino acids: CASSLYPRPSEAFF. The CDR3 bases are TGTGCCAGCAGTTTATATCCCCGGCCATCAGAAGCTTTCTTT.

The CDR3 DNA follows: TGTGCCAGCAGTGACACTTCCGGGACAGGGGGCAATCAGCAGTACTTC. This translates into CASSDTSGTGGNQQYF. This chain joins TRBV25-1 and TRBJ2-7; 12 positions match TRBD1. The V gene's germline CDR1 is MGHDK and CDR2 SYGVNS. V dropped 3 bases and J dropped 8; count of bases not matched to a gene: 11. This CDR3 is 16 amino acids long.

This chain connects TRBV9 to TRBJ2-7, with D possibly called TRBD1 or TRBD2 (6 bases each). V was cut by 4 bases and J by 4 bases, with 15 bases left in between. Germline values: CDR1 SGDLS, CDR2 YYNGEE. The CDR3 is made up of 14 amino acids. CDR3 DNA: TGTGCCAGCAGCCCTCCCGGGGGCATTTACGAGCAGTACTTC. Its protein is CASSPPGGIYEQYF.

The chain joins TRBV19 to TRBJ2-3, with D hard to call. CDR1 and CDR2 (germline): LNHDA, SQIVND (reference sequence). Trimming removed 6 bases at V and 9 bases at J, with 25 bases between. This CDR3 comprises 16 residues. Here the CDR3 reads CASSHREILGLGTQYF. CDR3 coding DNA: TGTGCCAGTAGCCACCGTGAAATCTTGGGCTTGGGCACGCAGTATTTT.

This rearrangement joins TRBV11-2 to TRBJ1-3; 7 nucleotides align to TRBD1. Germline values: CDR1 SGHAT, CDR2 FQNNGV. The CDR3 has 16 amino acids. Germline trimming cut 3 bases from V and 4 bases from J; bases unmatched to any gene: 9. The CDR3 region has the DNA TGTGCCAGCAGCTTGACTGACAGGGCTCGAGGAAACACCATATATTTT. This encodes CASSLTDRARGNTIYF.

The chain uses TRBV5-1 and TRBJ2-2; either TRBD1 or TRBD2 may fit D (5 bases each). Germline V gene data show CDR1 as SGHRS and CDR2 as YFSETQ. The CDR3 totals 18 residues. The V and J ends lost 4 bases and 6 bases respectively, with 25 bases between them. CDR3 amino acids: CASSEGASGLGVPGELFF. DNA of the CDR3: TGCGCCAGCAGCGAAGGGGCCTCCGGGCTGGGGGTACCCGGGGAGCTGTTTTTT.